A selection of T cell receptor beta chains follows, all from one sample in a study of CD8 T cells in ankylosing spondylitis. One entry per CDR3 protein results from TCRdb running MiXCR on the 5' RACE reads. This sample has 100,000 to 150,000 distinct CDR3 sequences; roughly an eighth occur once, and the top ten carry 2.5% to 3.5%. The sequenced sample consisted of blood, either unsorted or a sorted T cell fraction (not recorded which). The origin of the receptors is a female donor with ankylosing spondylitis or in good health (not recorded which). The CDR3 runs from the conserved cysteine through the conserved F or W. A D gene is named only where the DNA matches it firmly. Some rows mark clone size as missing; the rest say once, few, many or name a class of expanded clone.

CANRIETCPYEQYF | TGTGCCAACCGAATCGAGACATGCCCCTACGAGCAGTACTTC | TRBV28 | NA | TRBJ2-7 | NA
CASSVNRGPTGELFF | TGTGCCAGCAGTGTTAACAGGGGGCCAACCGGGGAGCTGTTTTTT | TRBV6-1 | NA | TRBJ2-2 | TRBD1
CSASLPASSYNEQFF | TGCAGTGCTAGCCTACCGGCGAGCTCCTACAATGAGCAGTTCTTC | TRBV20-1 | many | TRBJ2-1 | NA
CSAPDPTGELFF | TGCAGTGCTCCAGATCCCACCGGGGAGCTGTTTTTC | TRBV20-1 | NA | TRBJ2-2 | NA
CASSVEEGAYEQYF | TGTGCCAGCAGCGTAGAAGAGGGTGCCTACGAGCAGTACTTC | TRBV9 | many | TRBJ2-7 | NA
CASRPDRYEQYF | TGTGCCAGCAGACCCGACAGATACGAGCAGTACTTC | TRBV6-6 | NA | TRBJ2-7 | NA
CASSGQGREPQHF | TGTGCCAGCAGCGGACAGGGCCGGGAGCCCCAGCATTTT | TRBV12-3/TRBV12-4 | NA | TRBJ1-5 | TRBD1
CATSGSGGRFPEQFF | TGTGCCACCAGTGGAAGTGGGGGGCGCTTCCCTGAGCAGTTCTTC | TRBV24-1 | few | TRBJ2-1 | NA
CASSFRGPPNEQFF | TGCGCCAGCAGCTTCCGCGGGCCCCCCAATGAGCAGTTCTTC | TRBV5-1 | NA | TRBJ2-1 | NA
CASSRGGQGNEKLFF | TGTGCCAGCAGCCGTGGAGGACAGGGTAATGAAAAACTGTTTTTT | TRBV7-9 | NA | TRBJ1-4 | TRBD1
CASSFLLYQETQYF | TGTGCCAGCAGTTTTCTGTTGTACCAAGAGACCCAGTACTTC | TRBV12-3/TRBV12-4 | many | TRBJ2-5 | NA
CSARERGASGIFSNNEQFF | TGCAGTGCTAGAGAGAGGGGGGCTAGCGGGATTTTTAGTAACAATGAGCAGTTCTTC | TRBV20-1 | NA | TRBJ2-1 | TRBD2
CASSLGGDSTEAFF | TGCGCCAGCAGCTTGGGAGGGGATTCAACTGAAGCTTTCTTT | TRBV5-1 | NA | TRBJ1-1 | NA
CASSQEYGTSGYNEQFF | TGTGCCAGCAGCCAGGAATACGGGACTAGCGGCTACAATGAGCAGTTCTTC | TRBV4-2 | NA | TRBJ2-1 | TRBD2
CASRGTGDTGVLFF | TGTGCCAGCAGGGGGACAGGGGACACCGGGGTGCTGTTTTTT | TRBV12-3/TRBV12-4 | NA | TRBJ2-2 | TRBD1
CASSQDSARGTRDTQYF | TGTGCCAGCAGCCAAGATTCAGCCCGGGGAACGCGGGATACGCAGTATTTT | TRBV3-1 | few | TRBJ2-3 | NA
CASSLRDKTLLNTEAFF | TGTGCCAGCAGCTTAAGGGACAAGACTCTACTGAACACTGAAGCTTTCTTT | TRBV7-2 | NA | TRBJ1-1 | NA
CASSGDRLQETQYF | TGTGCCAGCAGCGGGGACAGACTACAAGAGACCCAGTACTTC | TRBV2 | NA | TRBJ2-5 | TRBD1
CASSPPGRTVYEQYF | TGCGCCAGCAGCCCACCAGGACGGACTGTCTACGAGCAGTACTTC | TRBV4-1 | few | TRBJ2-7 | NA
CSASGTSGNGRGEQYF | TGCAGTGCTAGCGGGACTAGCGGGAACGGTCGCGGCGAGCAGTACTTC | TRBV20-1 | many | TRBJ2-7 | TRBD2
CASSSTRVGLVETQYF | TGTGCCAGCAGTTCCACTCGCGTGGGTTTGGTGGAGACCCAGTACTTC | TRBV6-5 | NA | TRBJ2-5 | NA
CSVERGLDFGTKQFF | TGCAGCGTTGAAAGGGGACTTGATTTTGGTACAAAGCAGTTCTTC | TRBV29-1 | NA | TRBJ2-1 | NA
CASSGGGSSNEQFF | TGTGCCAGCAGTGGGGGAGGGTCGTCCAATGAGCAGTTCTTC | TRBV7-3 | many | TRBJ2-1 | TRBD2
CAIGNTGELFF | TGTGCCATCGGAAACACCGGGGAGCTGTTTTTT | TRBV10-3 | many | TRBJ2-2 | NA
CASSSTWRRTGGANTGELFF | TGCGCCAGCAGCTCGACATGGCGGCGGACAGGGGGAGCGAACACCGGGGAGCTGTTTTTT | TRBV5-1 | NA | TRBJ2-2 | TRBD1
CASRQTSGGRDTQYF | TGTGCCAGCAGACAGACTAGCGGGGGCCGGGATACGCAGTATTTT | TRBV6-1 | many | TRBJ2-3 | TRBD2
CATSLKEQGNDTGELFF | TGTGCCACCAGTTTGAAAGAACAGGGTAATGACACCGGGGAGCTGTTTTTT | TRBV24-1 | many | TRBJ2-2 | NA
CASRSGGGRTDTQYF | TGTGCCAGCAGATCTGGGGGCGGGAGGACAGATACGCAGTATTTT | TRBV13 | few | TRBJ2-3 | TRBD2
CASSPSGGYQETQYF | TGTGCCAGCAGTCCTAGCGGGGGGTACCAAGAGACCCAGTACTTC | TRBV12-3/TRBV12-4 | many | TRBJ2-5 | TRBD2
CAISESKASGITGELFF | TGTGCCATCAGTGAGTCGAAGGCTAGCGGGATTACCGGGGAGCTGTTTTTT | TRBV10-3 | NA | TRBJ2-2 | TRBD2
CASSLERRSPLHF | TGTGCCAGCAGTTTAGAAAGGCGTTCACCCCTCCACTTT | TRBV27 | many | TRBJ1-6 | NA
CASSSHLGQGVSGELFF | TGTGCCAGCAGCTCTCACCTGGGACAGGGGGTCTCCGGGGAGCTGTTTTTT | TRBV11-2 | few | TRBJ2-2 | TRBD1
CASSEGTGAYNEQFF | TGTGCCAGCAGTGAAGGGACAGGGGCCTACAATGAGCAGTTCTTC | TRBV2 | many | TRBJ2-1 | TRBD1
CASSLAPRSSVFYEQYF | TGTGCCAGCAGCTTAGCGCCGAGGTCTAGCGTGTTTTACGAGCAGTACTTC | TRBV7-8 | few | TRBJ2-7 | NA
CSAYTAGELFF | TGCAGTGCCTACACAGCCGGGGAGCTGTTTTTT | TRBV20-1 | many | TRBJ2-2 | NA
CSARDHRAEAFF | TGCAGTGCTAGAGATCATAGGGCTGAAGCTTTCTTT | TRBV20-1 | many | TRBJ1-1 | NA
CASSEAGSGELFF | TGCGCCAGCAGCGAGGCGGGGTCCGGGGAGCTGTTTTTT | TRBV10-1 | many | TRBJ2-2 | NA
CASSLSSPGTGKSSGNTIYF | TGTGCCAGCAGTTTATCGAGTCCCGGGACAGGGAAGAGCTCTGGAAACACCATATATTTT | TRBV27 | many | TRBJ1-3 | TRBD1
CASSYPTSGGAHYNEQFF | TGCGCCAGCAGCTACCCGACTAGCGGGGGGGCTCACTACAATGAGCAGTTCTTC | TRBV5-1 | NA | TRBJ2-1 | TRBD2
CASSLQANRNTIYF | TGTGCCAGCAGCCTCCAGGCGAATCGAAACACCATATATTTT | TRBV7-2 | many | TRBJ1-3 | NA
CVWRQGTSSNQPQHF | TGTGTCTGGCGACAGGGGACCTCCAGCAATCAGCCCCAGCATTTT | TRBV30 | NA | TRBJ1-5 | TRBD1
CASSLRTAEQYF | TGTGCCAGCAGCCTCCGGACCGCCGAGCAGTACTTC | TRBV7-2 | many | TRBJ2-7 | NA
CASSNTGAGYTF | TGTGCCAGCAGTAACACAGGGGCTGGCTACACCTTC | TRBV6-5 | many | TRBJ1-2 | TRBD1
CASSPKGTQHF | TGTGCCAGCAGCCCAAAGGGGACGCAGCACTTC | TRBV12-3/TRBV12-4 | many | TRBJ2-1 | NA
CSARVPSGTDTQYF | TGCAGTGCTAGAGTTCCTAGCGGCACAGATACGCAGTATTTT | TRBV20-1 | NA | TRBJ2-3 | NA
CASSLKAYEQYF | TGTGCCAGCAGTTTAAAGGCCTACGAGCAGTACTTC | TRBV12-3/TRBV12-4 | many | TRBJ2-7 | NA